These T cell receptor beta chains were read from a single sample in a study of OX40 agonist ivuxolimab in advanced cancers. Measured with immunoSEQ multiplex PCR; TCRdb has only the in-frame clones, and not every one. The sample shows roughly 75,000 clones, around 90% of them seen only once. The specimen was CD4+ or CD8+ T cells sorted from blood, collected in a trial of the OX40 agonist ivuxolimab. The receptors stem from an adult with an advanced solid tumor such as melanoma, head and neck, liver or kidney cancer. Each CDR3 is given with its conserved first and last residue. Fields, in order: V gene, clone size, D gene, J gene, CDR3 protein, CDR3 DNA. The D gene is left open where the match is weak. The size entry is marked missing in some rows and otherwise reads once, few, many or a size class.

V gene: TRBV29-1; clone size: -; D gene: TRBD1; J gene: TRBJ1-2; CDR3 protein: CSVEGRAGGSGYTF; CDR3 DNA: TGCAGCGTTGAGGGTCGGGCAGGGGGAAGTGGCTACACCTTC
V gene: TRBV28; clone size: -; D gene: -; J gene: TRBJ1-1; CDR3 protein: CASTMGLLNTEAFF; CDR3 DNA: TGTGCCAGCACCATGGGACTCCTGAACACTGAAGCTTTCTTT
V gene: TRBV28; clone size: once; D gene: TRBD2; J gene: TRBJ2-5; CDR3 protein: CASSERSGGQETQYF; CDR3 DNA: TGTGCCAGCAGCGAGCGATCGGGGGGTCAAGAGACCCAGTACTTC
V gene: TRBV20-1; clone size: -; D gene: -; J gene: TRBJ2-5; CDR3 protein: CSAWDQETQYF; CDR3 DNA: TGCAGTGCTTGGGACCAAGAGACCCAGTACTTC
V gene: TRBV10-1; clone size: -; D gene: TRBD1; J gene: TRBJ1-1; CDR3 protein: CASSENRGWAEAFF; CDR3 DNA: TGCGCCAGCAGTGAGAACAGGGGATGGGCTGAAGCTTTCTTT
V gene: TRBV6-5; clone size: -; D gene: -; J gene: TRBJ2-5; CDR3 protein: CASRPRAEETQYF; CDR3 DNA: TGTGCCAGCAGACCCCGGGCAGAAGAGACCCAGTACTTC
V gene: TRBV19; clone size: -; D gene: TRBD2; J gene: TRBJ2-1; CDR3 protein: CASMDGTSGNNEQFF; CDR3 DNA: TGTGCCAGTATGGACGGGACTAGCGGAAATAATGAGCAGTTCTTC
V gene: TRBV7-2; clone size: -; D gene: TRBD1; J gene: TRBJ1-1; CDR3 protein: CASSSRQGITEAFF; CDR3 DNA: TGTGCCAGCAGCTCACGACAGGGTATCACTGAAGCTTTCTTT
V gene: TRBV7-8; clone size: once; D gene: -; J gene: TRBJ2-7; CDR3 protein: CASSLAEGAYEQYF; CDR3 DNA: TGTGCCAGCAGCTTAGCGGAGGGGGCCTACGAGCAGTACTTC
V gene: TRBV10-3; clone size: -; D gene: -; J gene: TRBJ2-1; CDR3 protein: CAISESQNNEQFF; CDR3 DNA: TGTGCCATCAGTGAGTCTCAGAACAATGAGCAGTTCTTC
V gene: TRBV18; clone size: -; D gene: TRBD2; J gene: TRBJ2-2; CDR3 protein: CASSPRLADYAPGELFF; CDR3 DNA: TGTGCCAGCTCACCAAGACTAGCGGACTATGCGCCCGGGGAGCTGTTTTTT
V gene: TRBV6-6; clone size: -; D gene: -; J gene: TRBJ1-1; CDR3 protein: CASSYSRDTEAFF; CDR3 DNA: TGTGCCAGCAGTTACTCCAGGGATACTGAAGCTTTCTTT
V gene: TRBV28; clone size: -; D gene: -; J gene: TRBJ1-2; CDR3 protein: CASSLFPPGDYGYTF; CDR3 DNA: TGTGCCAGCAGTTTATTCCCCCCCGGGGACTATGGCTACACCTTC
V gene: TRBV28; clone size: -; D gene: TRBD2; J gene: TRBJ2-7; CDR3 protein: CASSGLGGGIYEQYF; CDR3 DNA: TGTGCCAGCAGTGGCCTCGGGGGGGGCATCTACGAGCAGTACTTC
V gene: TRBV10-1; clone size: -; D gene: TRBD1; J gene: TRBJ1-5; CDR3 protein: CASSGQGNQPQHF; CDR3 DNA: TGCGCCAGCAGTGGACAGGGTAACCAGCCCCAGCATTTT
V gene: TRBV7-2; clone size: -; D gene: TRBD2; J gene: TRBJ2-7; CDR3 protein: CASSLLAGLYEQYF; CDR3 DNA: TGTGCCAGCAGCCTACTAGCGGGGCTCTACGAGCAGTACTTC
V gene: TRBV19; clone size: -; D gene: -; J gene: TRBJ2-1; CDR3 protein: CASSIIGYNEQFF; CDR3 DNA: TGTGCCAGTAGTATCATAGGGTACAATGAGCAGTTCTTC
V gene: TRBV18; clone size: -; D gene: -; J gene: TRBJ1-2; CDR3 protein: CASSESAGWNYGYTF; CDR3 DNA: TGTGCCAGCTCTGAGTCGGCAGGGTGGAACTATGGCTACACCTTC
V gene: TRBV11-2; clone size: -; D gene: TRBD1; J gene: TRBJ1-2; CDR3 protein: CASSLDRVEYGYTF; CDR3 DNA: TGTGCCAGCAGCCTCGACAGGGTGGAATATGGCTACACCTTC
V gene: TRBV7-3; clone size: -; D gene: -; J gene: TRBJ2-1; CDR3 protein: CASSPTSSYNEQFF; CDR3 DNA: TGTGCCAGCAGCCCGACCAGCTCCTACAATGAGCAGTTCTTC
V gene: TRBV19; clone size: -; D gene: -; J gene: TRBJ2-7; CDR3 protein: CASSIGTETYEQYF; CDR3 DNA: TGTGCCAGTAGTATAGGGACAGAAACCTACGAGCAGTACTTC
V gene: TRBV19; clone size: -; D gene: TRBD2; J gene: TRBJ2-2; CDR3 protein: CASGLEVAGELFF; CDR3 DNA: TGTGCCAGCGGACTAGAGGTGGCCGGGGAGCTGTTTTTT
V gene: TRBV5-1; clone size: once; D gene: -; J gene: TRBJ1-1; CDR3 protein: CASSLIWGNTEAFF; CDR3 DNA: TGCGCCAGCAGCTTGATTTGGGGGAACACTGAAGCTTTCTTT
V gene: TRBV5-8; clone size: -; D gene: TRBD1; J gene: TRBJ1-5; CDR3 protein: CASRTDRAGQPQHF; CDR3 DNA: TGTGCCAGCAGGACGGACAGGGCGGGGCAGCCCCAGCATTTT
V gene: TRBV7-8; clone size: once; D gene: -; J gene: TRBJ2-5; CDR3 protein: CASSLSGETQYF; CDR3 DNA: TGTGCCAGCAGCCTATCAGGGGAGACCCAGTACTTC
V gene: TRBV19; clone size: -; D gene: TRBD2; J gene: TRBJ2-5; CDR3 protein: CASSILAGVGETQYF; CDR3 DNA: TGTGCCAGTAGTATTTTAGCGGGAGTAGGGGAGACCCAGTACTTC
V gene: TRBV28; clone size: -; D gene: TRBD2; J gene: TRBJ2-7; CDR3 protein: CASSSASGRFSYEQYF; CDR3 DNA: TGTGCCAGCAGCAGTGCTAGCGGGCGATTCTCCTACGAGCAGTACTTC
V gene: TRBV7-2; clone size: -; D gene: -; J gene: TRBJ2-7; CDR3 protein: CASSPRSGGYEQYF; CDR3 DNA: TGTGCCAGCAGCCCCCGCTCGGGCGGCTACGAGCAGTACTTC
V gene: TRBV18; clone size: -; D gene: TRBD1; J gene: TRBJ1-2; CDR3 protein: CASSPPYGTANYGYTF; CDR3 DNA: TGTGCCAGCTCGCCCCCTTACGGGACAGCTAACTATGGCTACACCTTC
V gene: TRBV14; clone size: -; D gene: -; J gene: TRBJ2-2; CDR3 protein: CASSQDPTGELFF; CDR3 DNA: TGTGCCAGCAGCCAAGATCCCACCGGGGAGCTGTTTTTT
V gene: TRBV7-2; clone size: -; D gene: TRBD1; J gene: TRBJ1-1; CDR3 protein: CASSNQGGNTEAFF; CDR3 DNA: TGTGCCAGCAGCAATCAGGGGGGGAACACTGAAGCTTTCTTT
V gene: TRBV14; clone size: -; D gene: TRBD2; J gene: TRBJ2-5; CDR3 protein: CASSQQLAGSQETQYF; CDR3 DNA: TGTGCCAGCAGCCAACAACTAGCGGGGAGCCAAGAGACCCAGTACTTC
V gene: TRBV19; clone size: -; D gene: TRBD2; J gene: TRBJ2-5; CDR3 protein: CASSTVRIGSGISQETQYF; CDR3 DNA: TGTGCCAGTAGTACGGTTCGGATTGGTAGCGGGATTTCCCAAGAGACCCAGTACTTC
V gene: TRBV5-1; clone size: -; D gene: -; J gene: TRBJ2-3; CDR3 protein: CASSLEGTDTQYF; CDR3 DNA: TGCGCCAGCAGCTTGGAGGGCACAGATACGCAGTATTTT
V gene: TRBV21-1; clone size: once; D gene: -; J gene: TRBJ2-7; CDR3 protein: CASSTLTASYEQYF; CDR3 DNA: TGTGCCAGCAGCACCCTGACAGCTTCCTACGAGCAGTACTTC
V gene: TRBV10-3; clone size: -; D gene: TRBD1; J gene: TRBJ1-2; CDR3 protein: CAISETGAEGYTF; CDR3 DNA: TGTGCCATCAGTGAGACAGGGGCTGAGGGCTACACCTTC
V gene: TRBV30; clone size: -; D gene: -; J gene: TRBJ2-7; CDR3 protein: CAWGEVTTYEQYF; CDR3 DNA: TGTGCCTGGGGCGAAGTCACAACCTACGAGCAGTACTTC
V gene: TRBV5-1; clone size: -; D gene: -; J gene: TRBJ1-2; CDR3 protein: CASSLALSTENGYTF; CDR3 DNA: TGCGCCAGCAGCTTGGCCCTCTCCACAGAAAATGGCTACACCTTC
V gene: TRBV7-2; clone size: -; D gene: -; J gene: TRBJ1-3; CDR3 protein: CASTPASGNTIYF; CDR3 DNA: TGTGCCAGCACCCCAGCCTCTGGAAACACCATATATTTT
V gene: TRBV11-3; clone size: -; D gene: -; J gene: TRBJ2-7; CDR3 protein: CASSGPGSSEQYF; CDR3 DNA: TGTGCCAGCAGCGGGCCAGGGTCCTCCGAGCAGTACTTC
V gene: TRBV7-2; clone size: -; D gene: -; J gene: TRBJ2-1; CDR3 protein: CASSFRLAGGNEQFF; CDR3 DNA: TGTGCCAGCAGCTTCCGACTAGCAGGGGGGAATGAGCAGTTCTTC
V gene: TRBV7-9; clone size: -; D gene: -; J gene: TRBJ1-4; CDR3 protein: CASSLADLGTEKLFF; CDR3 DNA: TGTGCCAGCAGCTTGGCAGATTTAGGCACTGAAAAACTGTTTTTT
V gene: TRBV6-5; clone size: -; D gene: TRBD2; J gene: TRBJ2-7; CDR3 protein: CASKSSGGVGEQYF; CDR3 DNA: TGTGCCAGCAAATCCAGCGGGGGGGTCGGCGAGCAGTACTTC
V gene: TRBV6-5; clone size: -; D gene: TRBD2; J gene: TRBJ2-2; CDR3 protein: CASSYSAGGGTGELFF; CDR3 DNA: TGTGCCAGCAGTTACTCGGCGGGGGGCGGTACCGGGGAGCTGTTTTTT
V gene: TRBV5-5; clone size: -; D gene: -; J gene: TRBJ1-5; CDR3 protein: CASSLDGGGNQPQHF; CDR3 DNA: TGTGCCAGCAGCTTGGACGGGGGAGGCAATCAGCCCCAGCATTTT
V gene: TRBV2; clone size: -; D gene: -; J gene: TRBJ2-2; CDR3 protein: CATRVSNTGELFF; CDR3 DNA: TGTGCCACCAGGGTTTCGAACACCGGGGAGCTGTTTTTT
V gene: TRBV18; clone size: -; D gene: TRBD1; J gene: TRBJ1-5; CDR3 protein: CASSPATGANQPQHF; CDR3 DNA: TGTGCCAGCTCACCCGCAACAGGGGCCAATCAGCCCCAGCATTTT
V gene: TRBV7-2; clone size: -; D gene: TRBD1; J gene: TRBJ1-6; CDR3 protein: CASSLAQGASYSPLHF; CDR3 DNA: TGTGCCAGCAGCTTAGCGCAGGGGGCAAGTTATTCACCCCTCCACTTT
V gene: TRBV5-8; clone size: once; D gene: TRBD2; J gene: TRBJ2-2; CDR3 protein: CASSVSGGRNTGELFF; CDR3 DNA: TGTGCCAGCAGCGTAAGCGGGGGACGGAACACCGGGGAGCTGTTTTTT
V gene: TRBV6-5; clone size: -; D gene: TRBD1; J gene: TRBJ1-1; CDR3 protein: CASSYSSRGQGSAFF; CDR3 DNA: TGTGCCAGCAGTTACTCTAGTAGGGGGCAGGGGTCGGCTTTCTTT
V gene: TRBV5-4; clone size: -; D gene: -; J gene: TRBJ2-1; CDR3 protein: CASSPQYGAGEQFF; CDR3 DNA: TGTGCCAGCAGCCCCCAGTACGGGGCAGGGGAGCAGTTCTTC